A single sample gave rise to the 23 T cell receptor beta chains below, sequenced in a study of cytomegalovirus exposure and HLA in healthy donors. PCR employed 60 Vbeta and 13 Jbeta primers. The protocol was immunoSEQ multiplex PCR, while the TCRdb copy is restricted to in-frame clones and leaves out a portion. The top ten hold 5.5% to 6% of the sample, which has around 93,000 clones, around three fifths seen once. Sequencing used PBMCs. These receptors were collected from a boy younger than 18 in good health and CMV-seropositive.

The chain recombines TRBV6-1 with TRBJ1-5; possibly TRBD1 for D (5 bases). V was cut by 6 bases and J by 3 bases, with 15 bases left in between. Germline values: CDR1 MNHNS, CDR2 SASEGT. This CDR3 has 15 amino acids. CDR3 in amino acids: CASSRGGGNNQPQHF. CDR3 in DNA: TGTGCCAGCAGCCGCGGTGGGGGGAACAATCAGCCCCAGCATTTT.

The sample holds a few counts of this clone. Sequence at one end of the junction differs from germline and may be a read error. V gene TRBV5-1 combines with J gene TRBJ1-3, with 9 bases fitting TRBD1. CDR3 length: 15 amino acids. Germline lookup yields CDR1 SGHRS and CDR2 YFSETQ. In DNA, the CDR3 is TGCGCCAGCAGTTTGGACAGGGGCTCTGGAAACACCATATATTTT. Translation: CASSLDRGSGNTIYF.

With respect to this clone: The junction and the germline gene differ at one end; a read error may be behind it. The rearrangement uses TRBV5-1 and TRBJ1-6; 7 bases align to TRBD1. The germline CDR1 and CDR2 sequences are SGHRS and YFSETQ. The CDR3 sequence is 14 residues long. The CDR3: CASSRGQLNSPLNF. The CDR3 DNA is TGCGCCAGCTCAAGGGGACAGCTTAATTCACCCCTCAACTTT.

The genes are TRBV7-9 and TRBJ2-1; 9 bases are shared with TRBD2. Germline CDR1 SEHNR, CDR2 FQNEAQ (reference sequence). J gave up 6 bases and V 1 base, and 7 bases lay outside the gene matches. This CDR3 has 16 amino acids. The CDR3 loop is CASSLVTAGGGNEQFF. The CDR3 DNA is TGTGCCAGCAGCTTAGTGACGGCGGGAGGGGGCAATGAGCAGTTCTTC.

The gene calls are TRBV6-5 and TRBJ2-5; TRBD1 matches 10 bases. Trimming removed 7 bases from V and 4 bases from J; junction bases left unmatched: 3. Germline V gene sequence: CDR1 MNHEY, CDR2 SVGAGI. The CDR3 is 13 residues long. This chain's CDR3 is CASTRDRGETQYF. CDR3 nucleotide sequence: TGTGCCAGCACACGGGACAGGGGAGAGACCCAGTACTTC.

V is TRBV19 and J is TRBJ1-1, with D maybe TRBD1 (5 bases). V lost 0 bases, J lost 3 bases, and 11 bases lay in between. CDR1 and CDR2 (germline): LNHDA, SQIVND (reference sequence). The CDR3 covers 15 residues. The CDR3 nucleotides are TGTGCCAGTAGTATAGAGGGGGGGTCAGACACTGAAGCTTTCTTT. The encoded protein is CASSIEGGSDTEAFF.

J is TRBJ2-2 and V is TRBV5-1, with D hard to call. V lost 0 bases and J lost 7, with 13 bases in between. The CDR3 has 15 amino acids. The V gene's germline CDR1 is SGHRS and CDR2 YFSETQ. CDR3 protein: CASSLASLNGGELFF. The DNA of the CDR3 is TGCGCCAGCAGCTTGGCCTCACTGAACGGCGGGGAGCTGTTTTTT.

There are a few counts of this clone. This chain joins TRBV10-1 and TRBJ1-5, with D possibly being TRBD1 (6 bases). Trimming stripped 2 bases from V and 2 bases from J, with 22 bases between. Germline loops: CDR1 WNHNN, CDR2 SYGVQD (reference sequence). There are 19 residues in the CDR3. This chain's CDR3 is CASSEARGTNGVGNQPQHF. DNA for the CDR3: TGCGCCAGCAGTGAGGCGAGGGGGACAAACGGTGTGGGCAATCAGCCCCAGCATTTT.

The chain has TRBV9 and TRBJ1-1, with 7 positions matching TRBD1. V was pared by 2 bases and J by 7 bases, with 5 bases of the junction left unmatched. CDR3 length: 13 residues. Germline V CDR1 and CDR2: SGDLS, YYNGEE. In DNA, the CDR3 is TGTGCCAGCAGCGTCATCCAGGGGGGTGAAGCTTTCTTT. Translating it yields CASSVIQGGEAFF.

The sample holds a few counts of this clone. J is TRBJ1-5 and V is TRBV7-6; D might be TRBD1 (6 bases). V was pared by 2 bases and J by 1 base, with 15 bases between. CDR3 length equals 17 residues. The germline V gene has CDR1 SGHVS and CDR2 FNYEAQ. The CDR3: CASSLYPRGASNQPQHF. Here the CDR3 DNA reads TGTGCCAGCAGCTTATACCCCAGGGGCGCGAGCAATCAGCCCCAGCATTTT. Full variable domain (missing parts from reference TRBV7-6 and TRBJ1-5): GAGVSQSPRYKVTKRGQDVALRCDPISGHVSLYWYRQALGQGPEFLTYFNYEAQQDKSGLPNDRFSAERPEGSISTLTIQRTEQRDSAMYRCASSLYPRGASNQPQHFGDGTRLSIL.

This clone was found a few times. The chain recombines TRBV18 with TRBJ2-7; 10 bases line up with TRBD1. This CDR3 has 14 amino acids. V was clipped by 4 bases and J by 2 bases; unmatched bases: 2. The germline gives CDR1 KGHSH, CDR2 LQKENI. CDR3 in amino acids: CASSLGQGAYEQYF. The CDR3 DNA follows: TGTGCCAGCTCACTAGGACAGGGGGCCTACGAGCAGTACTTC.

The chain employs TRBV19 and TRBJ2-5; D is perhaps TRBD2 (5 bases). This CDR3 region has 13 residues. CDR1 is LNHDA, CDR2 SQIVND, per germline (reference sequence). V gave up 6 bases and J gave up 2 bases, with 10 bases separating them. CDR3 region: CASSQADQETQYF. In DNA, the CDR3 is TGTGCCAGTAGCCAAGCGGATCAAGAGACCCAGTACTTC.

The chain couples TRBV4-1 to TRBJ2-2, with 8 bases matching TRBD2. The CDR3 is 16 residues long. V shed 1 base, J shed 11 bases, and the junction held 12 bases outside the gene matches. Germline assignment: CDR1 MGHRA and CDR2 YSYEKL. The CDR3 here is CASSQGLTSARRELFF. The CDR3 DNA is TGCGCCAGCAGCCAAGGATTGACTAGCGCCCGTCGTGAGCTGTTTTTT.

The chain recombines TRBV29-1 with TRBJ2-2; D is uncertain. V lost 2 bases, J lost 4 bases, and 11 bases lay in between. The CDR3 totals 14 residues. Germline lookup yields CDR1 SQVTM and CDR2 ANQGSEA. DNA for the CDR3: TGCAGCGTTGAAACCGAGAAGTCCACCGGGGAGCTGTTTTTT. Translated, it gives CSVETEKSTGELFF.

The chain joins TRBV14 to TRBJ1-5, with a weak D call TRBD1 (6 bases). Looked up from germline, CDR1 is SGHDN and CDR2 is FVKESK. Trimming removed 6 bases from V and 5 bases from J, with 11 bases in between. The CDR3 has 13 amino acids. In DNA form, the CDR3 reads TGTGCCAGCAGAAAGGACAGTCATCAGCCCCAGCATTTT. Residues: CASRKDSHQPQHF. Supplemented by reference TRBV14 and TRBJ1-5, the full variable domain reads EAGVTQFPSHSVIEKGQTVTLRCDPISGHDNLYWYRRVMGKEIKFLLHFVKESKQDESGMPNNRFLAERTGGTYSTLKVQPAELEDSGVYFCASRKDSHQPQHFGDGTRLSIL.

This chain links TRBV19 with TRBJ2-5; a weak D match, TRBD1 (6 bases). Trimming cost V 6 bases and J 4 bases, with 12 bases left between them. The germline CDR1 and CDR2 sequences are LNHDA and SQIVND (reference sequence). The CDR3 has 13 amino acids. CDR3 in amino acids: CASSPSRGETQYF. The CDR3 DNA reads TGTGCCAGTAGCCCTTCCAGGGGAGAGACCCAGTACTTC.

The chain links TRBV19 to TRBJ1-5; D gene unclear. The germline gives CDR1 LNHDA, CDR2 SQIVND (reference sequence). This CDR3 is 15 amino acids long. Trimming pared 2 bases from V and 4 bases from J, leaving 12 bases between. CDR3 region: CASSIRPGGNQPQHF. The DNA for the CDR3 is TGTGCCAGTAGTATACGTCCAGGCGGGAATCAGCCCCAGCATTTT.

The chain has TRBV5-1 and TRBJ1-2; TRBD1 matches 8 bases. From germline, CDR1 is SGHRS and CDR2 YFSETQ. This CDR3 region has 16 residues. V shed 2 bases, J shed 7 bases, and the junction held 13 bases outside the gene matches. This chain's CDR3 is CASSLGTGPSGSGYTF. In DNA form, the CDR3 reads TGCGCCAGCAGCTTAGGGACAGGCCCCTCGGGTTCTGGCTACACCTTC.

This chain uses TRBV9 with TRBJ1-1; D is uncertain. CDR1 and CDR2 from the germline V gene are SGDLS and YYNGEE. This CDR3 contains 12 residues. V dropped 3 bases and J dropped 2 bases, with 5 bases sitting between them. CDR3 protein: CASSGLNTEAFF. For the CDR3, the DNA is TGTGCCAGCAGCGGGCTTAACACTGAAGCTTTCTTT.

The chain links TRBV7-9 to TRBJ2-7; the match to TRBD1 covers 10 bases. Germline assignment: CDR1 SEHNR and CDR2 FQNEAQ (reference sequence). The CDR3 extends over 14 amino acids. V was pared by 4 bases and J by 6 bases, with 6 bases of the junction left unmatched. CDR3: CASSSSGTGVEQYF. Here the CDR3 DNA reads TGTGCCAGCAGCTCATCCGGGACAGGGGTCGAGCAGTACTTC.

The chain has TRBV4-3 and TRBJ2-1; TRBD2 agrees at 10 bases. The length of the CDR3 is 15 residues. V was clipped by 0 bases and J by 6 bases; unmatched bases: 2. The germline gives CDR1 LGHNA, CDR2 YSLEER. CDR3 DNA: TGCGCCAGCAGCCAAGAAGCGGGAGGGGGCAATGAGCAGTTCTTC. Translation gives CASSQEAGGGNEQFF.

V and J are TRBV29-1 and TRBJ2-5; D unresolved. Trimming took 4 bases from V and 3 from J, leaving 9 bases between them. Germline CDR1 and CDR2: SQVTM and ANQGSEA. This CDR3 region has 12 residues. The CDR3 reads CSVGSQKETQYF. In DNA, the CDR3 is TGCAGCGTTGGTTCACAGAAAGAGACCCAGTACTTC.

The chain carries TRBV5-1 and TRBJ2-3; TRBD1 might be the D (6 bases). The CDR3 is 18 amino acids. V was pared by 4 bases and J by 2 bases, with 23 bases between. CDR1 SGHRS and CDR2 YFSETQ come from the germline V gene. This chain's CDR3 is CASSRKLAGTIFTDTQYF. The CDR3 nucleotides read TGCGCCAGCAGCAGGAAGCTTGCCGGGACAATCTTCACAGATACGCAGTATTTT.